This T cell receptor beta chain was documented in a study of shared clonotypes between healthy human individuals. Findings and caveats of the study: Generation probability values for non-shared clonotypes were lower than those for clonotypes shared by all four donors. Larger estimated richness was generally seen in naive subsets than in memory subsets. Rarefaction indicated that sorted-subset sequencing remained incomplete although depth was large.

The germline CDR1 and CDR2 sequences are LNHDA and SQIVND (reference sequence). Trimming shortened V by 0 bases and J by 10 bases, and 13 bases separated the two germline ends. The CDR3 spans 14 residues. Naive CD8 cells lacked CD45RO, underwent positive selection for CCR7 and left out terminally differentiated effector memory CD45RA+ cells. Deep level was the assay's run setting. The protocol was immunoSEQ multiplex PCR, while the TCRdb copy is restricted to in-frame clones and leaves out a portion. The sample has about 2,200,000 clones, more than 85% seen once; the top ten hold 1.5% to 2%. A word on this clone: Its antigen is undetermined.

The TCR was taken from a man aged 18 to 30 in good health. Some clones in this sample may be carry-over from other donors' samples. The V and J genes are TRBV19 and TRBJ1-5; the D is unclear. Sequenced input: naive CD8+ T cells from PBMCs. CDR3: CASSIEARHAPQHF. The CDR3 DNA reads as TGTGCCAGTAGTATAGAAGCCCGACATGCACCCCAGCATTTT.